The rows below give T cell receptor beta chains drawn from one sample of a study of T cells in Graves' hyperthyroidism and ophthalmopathy. TCRdb reprocessed the multiplex PCR reads with MiXCR, giving one entry per CDR3 protein. The sample yields roughly 420,000 distinct CDR3 sequences, 15% to 19% seen once. The sample comprised blood. Receptor source: a woman aged 18-30 years with Graves' hyperthyroidism. CDR3s include the opening cysteine and the closing phenylalanine or tryptophan. Fields, in order: clone size, D gene, J gene, V gene, CDR3 protein, CDR3 DNA. A D gene is named only where the DNA matches it firmly. Some rows have no size entry. The others give once, few or many, or a class for an expanded clone.

many NA TRBJ1-2 TRBV12-5 CASNMNYGYTF TGTGCTAGTAACATGAACTATGGCTACACCTTC
many TRBD2 TRBJ2-4 TRBV3-1 CASAPSGRTKNIQYF TGTGCCAGCGCCCCTAGCGGGAGGACCAAAAACATTCAGTACTTC
many NA TRBJ2-1 TRBV5-1 CASSHGGSYNEQFF TGCGCCAGCAGCCACGGCGGATCCTACAATGAGCAGTTCTTC
many NA TRBJ1-2 TRBV3-1 CASSQDATAYGYTF TGTGCCAGCAGCCAAGATGCCACAGCCTATGGCTACACCTTC
many NA TRBJ1-2 TRBV12-3/TRBV12-4 CASSYGLGGYTF TGTGCCAGCAGTTATGGACTCGGAGGCTACACCTTC
many NA TRBJ1-4 TRBV6-1 CASSYSGATNEKLFF TGTGCCAGCAGTTATTCGGGGGCAACTAATGAAAAACTGTTTTTT
many TRBD2 TRBJ2-1 TRBV20-1 CSAREAGGPVEQFF TGCAGTGCTAGAGAAGCGGGGGGGCCGGTTGAGCAGTTCTTC
NA NA TRBJ1-6 TRBV9 CASSGQKEGFPDSPLHF TGTGCCAGCAGCGGACAAAAGGAAGGTTTCCCCGATTCACCCCTCCACTTT
NA TRBD1 TRBJ2-2 TRBV7-9 CASSHWTGANTGELFF TGTGCCAGCAGCCATTGGACAGGAGCGAACACCGGGGAGCTGTTTTTT
many NA TRBJ2-2 TRBV11-1 CASNPDGPNTGELFF TGTGCCAGCAACCCCGACGGCCCGAACACCGGGGAGCTGTTTTTT
many NA TRBJ2-1 TRBV12-3/TRBV12-4 CASSALRGGEQFF TGTGCCAGCAGTGCACTGAGGGGGGGAGAGCAGTTCTTC
many TRBD1 TRBJ2-5 TRBV12-5 CASGSGTAQETQYF TGTGCTAGTGGTTCCGGGACAGCTCAAGAGACCCAGTACTTC
NA TRBD1 TRBJ1-1 TRBV28 CASSLDRGYLDTEAFF TGTGCCAGCAGCTTGGACAGGGGTTATTTGGACACTGAAGCTTTCTTT
NA TRBD2 TRBJ2-3 TRBV6-5 CASSLAGHTDTQYF TGTGCCAGCAGTTTAGCGGGCCACACAGATACGCAGTATTTT
many NA TRBJ1-5 TRBV6-1 CASSPILGDIDQPQHF TGTGCCAGCAGTCCCATCTTAGGGGACATCGATCAGCCCCAGCATTTT
many NA TRBJ1-2 TRBV5-1 CASSFPGAYGYTF TGCGCCAGCAGCTTCCCAGGGGCCTATGGCTACACCTTC
many NA TRBJ1-5 TRBV24-1 CATGDGPSNQPQHF TGTGCCACGGGTGACGGGCCTAGCAATCAGCCCCAGCATTTT
many TRBD2 TRBJ2-4 TRBV19 CASRRTSGDIQYF TGTGCCAGTAGGCGGACTAGCGGCGACATTCAGTACTTC
many NA TRBJ2-5 TRBV6-1 CASSEEVYGETQYF TGTGCCAGCAGTGAAGAGGTATACGGAGAGACCCAGTACTTC
NA TRBD2 TRBJ2-1 TRBV20-1 CSARAGTSGASRSVEQFF TGCAGTGCTAGAGCCGGGACTAGCGGGGCCTCCCGGAGCGTAGAGCAGTTCTTC
many NA TRBJ2-3 TRBV14 CASSQETDTQYF TGTGCCAGCAGCCAAGAGACAGATACGCAGTATTTT
NA NA TRBJ2-6 TRBV5-1 CASSLAETGGSGANVLTF TGCGCCAGCAGCTTGGCGGAGACAGGTGGCTCTGGGGCCAACGTCCTGACTTTC
NA TRBD1 TRBJ1-2 TRBV7-9 CASSRDRENGYTF TGTGCCAGCAGCCGGGACAGGGAGAACGGCTACACCTTC
many NA TRBJ2-7 TRBV28 CASSLSHQKQYF TGTGCCAGCAGTTTATCCCACCAGAAGCAGTACTTC
many TRBD1 TRBJ1-2 TRBV11-2 CASSSSRDRPYGYTF TGTGCCAGCAGCTCCTCCCGGGACAGGCCCTATGGCTACACCTTC
many NA TRBJ1-2 TRBV13 CASSLRTDTLYGYTF TGTGCCAGCAGCCTGAGGACAGACACTCTCTATGGCTACACCTTC
NA NA TRBJ2-7 TRBV28 CASSRGGGDSYEQYF TGTGCCAGCAGTCGAGGGGGGGGGGATTCCTACGAGCAGTACTTC
many TRBD2 TRBJ2-2 TRBV5-1 CASSPGTSGGELFF TGCGCCAGCAGCCCCGGGACTAGCGGCGGGGAGCTGTTTTTT
many NA TRBJ1-5 TRBV6-2/TRBV6-3 CASSYMDSNQPQHF TGTGCCAGCAGTTATATGGATAGCAATCAGCCCCAGCATTTT
many NA TRBJ1-6 TRBV7-6 CASSRGGSSYNSPLHF TGTGCCAGCAGCCGCGGGGGAAGCTCCTATAATTCACCCCTCCACTTT
NA NA TRBJ1-5 TRBV2 CASRPGVSNQPQHF TGTGCCAGCAGACCAGGGGTGAGCAATCAGCCCCAGCATTTT
few NA TRBJ2-7 TRBV12-3/TRBV12-4 CASSLTGQSAEQYF TGTGCCAGCAGTTTAACCGGACAGTCAGCCGAGCAGTACTTC
few NA TRBJ2-4 TRBV12-3/TRBV12-4 CASRDGYRAKNIQYF TGTGCCAGCAGAGACGGCTATCGAGCCAAAAACATTCAGTACTTC
many TRBD1 TRBJ1-2 TRBV28 CASSLWAVDRGYGYTF TGTGCCAGCAGTTTATGGGCCGTCGACAGGGGCTATGGCTACACCTTC
many NA TRBJ2-2 TRBV12-3/TRBV12-4 CASSLRRTGELFF TGTGCCAGCAGTTTACGCAGGACCGGGGAGCTGTTTTTT
many NA TRBJ2-5 TRBV15 CATRDSQETQYF TGTGCCACCCGGGACTCCCAAGAGACCCAGTACTTC
many NA TRBJ1-4 TRBV11-2 CASSSSRVVSEKLFF TGTGCCAGCAGCTCCTCCCGGGTAGTCAGTGAAAAACTGTTTTTT
many TRBD2 TRBJ2-1 TRBV12-3/TRBV12-4 CASTWTSGGSYNEQFF TGTGCCAGCACCTGGACTAGCGGGGGCTCCTACAATGAGCAGTTCTTC
NA NA TRBJ2-5 TRBV9 CASGRGETQYF TGTGCCAGCGGCCGGGGGGAGACCCAGTACTTC
many NA TRBJ1-1 TRBV19 CASSIGVRGNVDTEAFF TGTGCCAGTAGTATCGGTGTAAGGGGGAACGTTGACACTGAAGCTTTCTTT
many TRBD2 TRBJ2-7 TRBV12-3/TRBV12-4 CASSWGLAGEGAYEQYF TGTGCCAGCAGTTGGGGACTAGCGGGAGAGGGAGCCTACGAGCAGTACTTC
many NA TRBJ2-7 TRBV20-1 CSVPGPGNPYEQYF TGCAGTGTTCCGGGCCCAGGGAATCCGTACGAGCAGTACTTC
few NA TRBJ2-1 TRBV19 CASSIVPLSSYNEQFF TGTGCCAGTAGTATAGTCCCGTTGAGCTCCTACAATGAGCAGTTCTTC
NA NA TRBJ2-2 TRBV19 CASSIRGLTGELFF TGTGCCAGTAGTATTCGGGGCCTCACCGGGGAGCTGTTTTTT
many TRBD1 TRBJ2-7 TRBV20-1 CSAAQGAEGEQYF TGCAGTGCTGCCCAGGGGGCGGAGGGCGAGCAGTACTTC
many NA TRBJ2-2 TRBV5-1 CASNLNTGELFF TGCGCCAGCAACCTCAACACCGGGGAGCTGTTTTTT
NA TRBD1 TRBJ2-1 TRBV5-1 CASSLALGTGYNEQFF TGCGCCAGCAGCTTGGCCCTGGGGACAGGGTACAATGAGCAGTTCTTC
NA TRBD1 TRBJ1-2 TRBV7-9 CASSLGAGGVYGYTF TGTGCCAGCAGCTTAGGGGCAGGGGGCGTCTATGGCTACACCTTC
few NA TRBJ2-1 TRBV6-4 CASSDSPSDEQFF TGTGCCAGCAGTGACTCCCCGTCGGATGAGCAGTTCTTC
few TRBD2 TRBJ2-7 TRBV4-2 CASSRPGSGSSYEQYF TGTGCCAGCAGCCGCCCAGGCAGCGGGAGCTCCTACGAGCAGTACTTC
few TRBD2 TRBJ2-4 TRBV27 CASSSGGEGKNIQYF TGTGCCAGCAGTAGCGGGGGGGAAGGCAAAAACATTCAGTACTTC
NA NA TRBJ1-2 TRBV5-5 CASSLGYLWGDVDGYTF TGTGCCAGCAGCTTGGGATACCTCTGGGGTGACGTCGATGGCTACACCTTC
few NA TRBJ1-2 TRBV9 CASSVEGTDIYGYTF TGTGCCAGCAGCGTAGAGGGGACTGATATCTATGGCTACACCTTC
few TRBD1 TRBJ2-3 TRBV18 CASSQSQGASTDTQYF TGTGCCAGCTCACAATCTCAGGGGGCTAGTACAGATACGCAGTATTTT
NA NA TRBJ2-5 TRBV7-3 CASSFQGSTEETQYF TGTGCCAGCAGCTTCCAGGGCTCGACTGAAGAGACCCAGTACTTC
NA NA TRBJ2-3 TRBV7-2 CASSLSIGRTDTQYF TGTGCCAGCAGCTTATCTATAGGGAGGACAGATACGCAGTATTTT
NA TRBD2 TRBJ2-7 TRBV20-1 CSARDLFSGGSSYEQYF TGCAGTGCTAGAGATCTGTTCAGCGGGGGGAGCTCCTACGAGCAGTACTTC
NA NA TRBJ1-6 TRBV11-2 CASSLGPQGYNSPLHF TGTGCCAGCAGCTTAGGGCCGCAGGGATATAATTCACCCCTCCACTTT
few TRBD2 TRBJ2-1 TRBV10-2 CASRSTAGGVQFF TGCGCCAGCAGATCGACAGCGGGGGGGGTGCAGTTCTTC